This paragraph covers one T cell receptor (beta chain) sequence. Data came from immunoSEQ multiplex PCR; TCRdb stores just in-frame clones and leaves some out. Of tens of thousands of clones in the sample, 92% were seen once. V lost 4 bases, J lost 4 bases, and 12 bases lay in between. Germline CDR1 reads SGHRS; CDR2 reads YFSETQ. There are 13 residues in the CDR3. The data belong to a study of T cell changes during pregnancy in multiple sclerosis. The sequencing used CD4+ T cells from peripheral blood mononuclear cells, collected after pregnancy. This TCR came from a female donor with multiple sclerosis, enrolled in a pregnancy study. V is TRBV5-1 and J is TRBJ2-7; D uncertain. The CDR3 nucleotides are TGCGCCAGCAGCGCGGAGATCGCGTACGAGCAGTACTTC. The encoded protein is CASSAEIAYEQYF.